This TCR beta chain was captured in a study of beta chain features in type 1 diabetes. The CDR3 length is 12 residues. Germline-derived CDR1 and CDR2 are SGHTA and FQGTGA. Trimming shortened V by 5 bases and J by 10 bases, and 14 bases separated the two germline ends. Researchers reported sorting CD4+ naive, central memory, regulatory and stem cell-like memory cells via CD45RO/CCR7/CD25/CD127/CD95/CD27. Sorting gave populations that all exceeded 98% purity. Every isolated RNA sample was fully reverse transcribed, so sequencing captured expressed TCRB transcripts. Some clones are missing from TCRdb's copy, which holds only in-frame ones; the method was immunoSEQ multiplex PCR. The sample holds fewer than 65,000 clones, 59% seen once.

Input material: Tregs from blood. V usage is TRBV7-3 and J usage is TRBJ1-1, with a weak D call TRBD1 (5 bases). The clonotype was recovered from a woman aged 18-29 years in good health. CDR3 in amino acids: CASSRAGGRAFF. CDR3 nucleotide sequence: TGTGCCAGCAGCCGAGCCGGGGGGAGAGCTTTCTTT. The variable domain in full, completed from reference TRBV7-3 and TRBJ1-1, reads GAGVSQTPSNKVTEKGKYVELRCDPISGHTALYWYRQSLGQGPEFLIYFQGTGAADDSGLPNDRFFAVRPEGSVSTLKIQRTERGDSAVYLCASSRAGGRAFFGQGTRLTVV.